This TCR beta chain was sequenced during a study of T cells in Graves' hyperthyroidism and ophthalmopathy. Template material for amplifying TCR beta CDR3 regions consisted of RNA transcripts. First-round RT-PCR targeting the TCR CDR3 was performed with the HTBI primer set. Via MiXCR, TCRdb re-called the multiplex PCR reads, giving one row per CDR3 protein. The repertoire includes 500,000 to 550,000 distinct CDR3 sequences, about 20% of them detected once, and 47% sits in the top ten. V dropped 9 bases and J dropped 0; count of bases not matched to a gene: 8. CDR1 and CDR2 (germline): LNHDA, SQIVND (reference sequence). The CDR3 sequence is 14 residues long. Diagnoses used clinical symptoms, serum thyroxine and TRAb, thyroid ultrasound and orbital computed tomography. Remarks on this clonotype: Its antigen is unidentified.

Findings and limits, study-wide: The model anticipated ophthalmopathy a median about six months pre-onset. Most thyroid clonotypes that were expanded above 0.001 also turned up in blood.

The source is a man in his forties or fifties with Graves' ophthalmopathy. The sample was blood. The chain joins TRBV19 to TRBJ2-7; TRBD2 aligns across 7 bases. CDR3 DNA sequence: TGTGCCAGCCGAACTAGCGTCACCTCCTACGAGCAGTACTTC. It translates to CASRTSVTSYEQYF.